Only one count was recorded for the clone carrying this TCR beta chain. This record belongs to a study of blood T cell repertoires in COVID-19. Overall study: The origin of the acute and convalescent COVID-19 samples was the United States, Italy and Spain.

How the authors handled the data: Estimation of nucleated cell counts relied on the amplification of reference gene primers. Sequencing was performed with immunoSEQ multiplex PCR; in TCRdb, only in-frame clones are kept and a portion is missing. V, J and clone size derive from that table, while D and trimming were established from the DNA sequence. This sample carries about 45,000 clones, 75% to 85% of them seen once, and the ten largest clones take 8% to 10%. Per germline, CDR1 SNHLY and CDR2 FYNNEI. The CDR3 sequence is 12 residues long. V was shortened by 8 bases and J by 4 bases, with 11 bases between the two germline ends.

The TCR comes from an elderly man in a cohort sampled during active COVID-19. The sample comprised peripheral blood. The chain is built from TRBV2 and TRBJ1-2; weak D call: TRBD1 (5 bases). CDR3 sequence: CASGGGPYGYTF. The CDR3 DNA sequence: TGTGCCAGCGGGGGAGGCCCCTATGGCTACACCTTC.